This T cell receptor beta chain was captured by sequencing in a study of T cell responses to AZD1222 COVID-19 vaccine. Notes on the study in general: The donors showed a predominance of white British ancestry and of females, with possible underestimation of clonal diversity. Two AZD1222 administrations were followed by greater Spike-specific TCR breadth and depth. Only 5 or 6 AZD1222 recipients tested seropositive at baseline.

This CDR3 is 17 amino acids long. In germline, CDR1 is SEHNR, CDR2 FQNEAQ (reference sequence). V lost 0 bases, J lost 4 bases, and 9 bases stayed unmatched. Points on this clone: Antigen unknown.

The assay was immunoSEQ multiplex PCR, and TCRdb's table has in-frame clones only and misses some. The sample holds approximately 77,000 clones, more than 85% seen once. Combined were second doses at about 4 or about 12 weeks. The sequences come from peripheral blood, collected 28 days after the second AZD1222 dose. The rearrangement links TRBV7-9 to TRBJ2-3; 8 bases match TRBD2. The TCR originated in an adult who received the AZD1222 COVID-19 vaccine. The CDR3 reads CASSLARSAGVADTQYF. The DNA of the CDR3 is TGTGCCAGCAGCTTAGCTAGGTCAGCGGGAGTGGCAGATACGCAGTATTTT.